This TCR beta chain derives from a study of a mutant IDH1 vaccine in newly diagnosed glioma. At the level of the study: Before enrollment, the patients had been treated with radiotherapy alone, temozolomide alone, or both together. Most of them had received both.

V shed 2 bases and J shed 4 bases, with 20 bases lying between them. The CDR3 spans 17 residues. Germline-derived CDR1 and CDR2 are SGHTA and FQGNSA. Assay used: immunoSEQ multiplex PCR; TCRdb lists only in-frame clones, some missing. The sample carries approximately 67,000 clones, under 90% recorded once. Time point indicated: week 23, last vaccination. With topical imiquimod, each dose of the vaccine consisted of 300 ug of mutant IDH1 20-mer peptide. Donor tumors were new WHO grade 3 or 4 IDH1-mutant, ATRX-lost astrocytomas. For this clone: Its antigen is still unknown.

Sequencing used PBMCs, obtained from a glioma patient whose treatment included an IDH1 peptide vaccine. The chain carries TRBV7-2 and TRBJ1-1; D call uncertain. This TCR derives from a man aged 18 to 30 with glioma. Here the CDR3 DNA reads TGTGCCAGCAGCTTAAATTGGCCGGCCCCCGGTGGCACTGAAGCTTTCTTT. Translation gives CASSLNWPAPGGTEAFF.